The 21 T cell receptor beta chains reported below all come from one sample, sequenced in a study of T-cell reconstitution after alpha-beta-depleted transplantation in children. The TCRbeta library incorporated unique molecular identifiers. TCRdb called the PCR reads again in MiXCR, with one record for every CDR3 protein. The sample gives 500,000 to 650,000 distinct CDR3 sequences, roughly an eighth of which show up once; 11% to 15% is in the top ten. Sequences were derived from PBMCs, mostly from graft donor cells, sampled 180 days after TCRalphabeta/CD19-depleted stem cell transplant. The receptors come from a female patient aged 2-9 years who had a stem cell transplant for aplastic anemia, so the T cells may come from the graft donor.

The sample holds many counts of this clonotype. The V and J genes are TRBV10-3 and TRBJ1-4, with no clear D. Germline V gene lookup returns CDR1 ENHRY and CDR2 SYGVKD. The CDR3 runs to 13 residues. V was clipped by 3 bases and J by 7 bases, with 9 bases between them. CDR3: CAISERGVEKLFF. CDR3 coding DNA: TGTGCCATCAGTGAACGGGGAGTTGAAAAACTGTTTTTT.

V and J are TRBV6-2 or TRBV6-3 and TRBJ2-7; 9 bases map to TRBD1. The CDR3 is made up of 15 amino acids. Germline CDR1 is MNHEY and CDR2 is SVGEGT. Trimming removed 6 bases from V and 3 bases from J; junction bases left unmatched: 9. The CDR3 protein is CASSSLGQGLYEQYF. For the CDR3, the DNA is TGTGCCAGCAGCAGCCTGGGACAGGGCCTCTACGAGCAGTACTTC.

The V and J genes are TRBV4-1 and TRBJ2-7, with 12 bases that match TRBD2. CDR1 is MGHRA and CDR2 is YSYEKL in the germline V gene. The CDR3 covers 16 residues. As DNA, the CDR3 is TGCGCCAGCAGCCAGTCGACTAGCGGGAGCTCCTACGACCAGTACGTC. Translating it yields CASSQSTSGSSYDQYV.

This clonotype occurred a few times. V gene TRBV6-2 or TRBV6-3 combines with J gene TRBJ2-5, with no clear D. This CDR3 contains 12 residues. The germline CDR1 and CDR2 sequences are MNHEY and SVGEGT. The V and J ends lost 4 bases and 3 bases respectively, with 6 bases between them. The CDR3 loop is CASSSSEETQYF. The CDR3 DNA sequence: TGTGCCAGCAGTTCCAGCGAAGAGACCCAGTACTTC.

V and J are TRBV20-1 and TRBJ1-3; TRBD1 agrees at 7 bases. After removal of 0 bases from V and 2 bases from J, the junction contained 1 base not matched to a gene. The CDR3 length is 14 residues. Per the germline V gene, CDR1 is DFQATT and CDR2 is SNEGSKA (reference sequence). CDR3 nucleotide sequence: TGCAGTGCTAGAGAGCAGGGGGCTGGAAACACCATATATTTT. This codes for CSAREQGAGNTIYF.

V is TRBV7-2 and J is TRBJ2-5; 7 bases are a match to TRBD1. The CDR3 is 16 residues long. V dropped 4 bases and J dropped 7; count of bases not matched to a gene: 15. Germline V gene lookup returns CDR1 SGHTA and CDR2 FQGNSA. As DNA, the CDR3 is TGTGCCAGCAGCTGGGGGACAGCCAGGGGAAGTGGGACCCAGTACTTC. Translated: CASSWGTARGSGTQYF.

This clonotype was recorded at least ten times. This chain connects TRBV10-3 to TRBJ1-3; D is ambiguous. There are 14 residues in the CDR3. Germline V gene sequence: CDR1 ENHRY, CDR2 SYGVKD. The V and J ends lost 6 bases and 2 bases respectively, with 11 bases between them. The DNA of the CDR3 is TGTGCCATCAGGTCGGACCTCCCTGGAAACACCATATATTTT. Translated: CAIRSDLPGNTIYF.

This chain uses TRBV20-1 with TRBJ2-7; 12 nucleotides match TRBD2. V gave up 0 bases and J gave up 6 bases; unmatched junction bases: 3. CDR1 is DFQATT, CDR2 SNEGSKA, per germline (reference sequence). This CDR3 comprises 14 residues. The CDR3 is CSARDPSGRGEQYF. DNA of the CDR3: TGCAGTGCTAGAGATCCTAGCGGGAGGGGCGAGCAGTACTTC.

The CDR3 DNA reads TGCAGCGCTTCCGCCGGGACTAGCGGGAGAATAGGCAATGAGCAGTTCTTC. Residues: CSASAGTSGRIGNEQFF. The rearrangement joins TRBV29-1 to TRBJ2-1; 14 nucleotides match TRBD2. The CDR3 spans 17 residues. V dropped 7 bases and J dropped 6; count of bases not matched to a gene: 14. Germline loops: CDR1 SQVTM, CDR2 ANQGSEA.

The sample holds a few counts of this clonotype. The rearrangement joins TRBV28 to TRBJ1-2; TRBD1 might be the D (6 bases). Between the trimmed V and J ends, which lost 7 bases and 6 bases, there was a span of 12 bases. The CDR3 consists of 12 residues. CDR1 and CDR2 from the germline V gene are MDHEN and SYDVKM. DNA for the CDR3: TGTGCCAGCAATGGCAGGGGACATGGCTACACCTTC. Residues: CASNGRGHGYTF.

The J gene is TRBJ2-3, the V gene TRBV7-2; TRBD1 matches at 9 bases. Trimming cost V 7 bases and J 6 bases; bases outside gene matches: 8. The CDR3 runs to 14 residues. The germline CDR1 and CDR2 sequences are SGHTA and FQGNSA. CDR3 in DNA: TGTGCCAGCAACCGGGACAGGGTTGTCGATACGCAGTATTTT. This gives the protein CASNRDRVVDTQYF.

This clonotype occurred a few times. This chain uses TRBV15 with TRBJ2-7, with D possibly being TRBD2 (6 bases). Trimming took off 2 bases at V and 7 bases at J, with 21 bases between the two ends. The CDR3 totals 16 residues. Germline loops: CDR1 LNHNV, CDR2 YYDKDF (reference sequence). CDR3: CATSRSPPGALREQYF. CDR3 nucleotide sequence: TGTGCCACCAGCAGATCCCCGCCGGGAGCCCTCCGTGAGCAGTACTTC.

In its sample, this clonotype was seen a few times. This chain joins TRBV12-3 or TRBV12-4 and TRBJ2-2, with D possibly being TRBD2 (6 bases). The CDR3 covers 15 residues. With 2 bases removed from V and 2 bases from J, the gap between germline ends came to 9 bases. The CDR3 region is CASSLKGTNTGELFF. CDR3 sequence (DNA): TGTGCCAGCAGTTTAAAGGGGACTAACACCGGGGAGCTGTTTTTT.

This clonotype was counted many times. The genes are TRBV20-1 and TRBJ1-5, with D unresolved. CDR1 and CDR2 (germline): DFQATT, SNEGSKA (reference sequence). The CDR3 consists of 14 residues. Between the trimmed V and J ends, which lost 5 bases and 0 bases, there was a span of 11 bases. The CDR3 loop is CSASDGYSNQPQHF. CDR3 nucleotide sequence: TGCAGTGCTTCCGACGGATATAGCAATCAGCCCCAGCATTTT.

The chain uses TRBV11-2 and TRBJ1-4, with 9 bases fitting TRBD1. The CDR3 has 19 residues. CDR1 is SGHAT and CDR2 is FQNNGV in the germline V gene. With V trimmed by 3 bases and J by 5 bases, 16 bases remained unmatched. This CDR3 is CASSFTIFKQGALNEKLFF. The DNA of the CDR3 is TGTGCCAGCAGCTTCACCATTTTTAAACAGGGGGCACTCAATGAAAAACTGTTTTTT.

This chain connects TRBV29-1 to TRBJ1-3, with unresolved D. This CDR3 has 15 residues. V dropped 2 bases and J dropped 4 bases, with 15 bases sitting between them. CDR1 is SQVTM and CDR2 is ANQGSEA in the germline V gene. The DNA for the CDR3 is TGCAGCGTTGAACGCAGGAGGAAAGCAGGAAACACCATATATTTT. Translation gives CSVERRRKAGNTIYF.

This clonotype has just a few counts. The chain employs TRBV29-1 and TRBJ1-2; possibly TRBD1 for D (6 bases). This CDR3 region has 14 residues. V shed 4 bases and J shed 4 bases, with 16 bases lying between them. Per the germline V gene, CDR1 is SQVTM and CDR2 is ANQGSEA. The CDR3 DNA reads as TGCAGCGTTGGAAGGGGGGCGCCTAGCTATGGCTACACCTTC. This codes for CSVGRGAPSYGYTF.

The chain combines TRBV18 with TRBJ1-1; D not resolved. Trimming shortened V by 3 bases and J by 1 base, and 12 bases separated the two germline ends. CDR3 length: 15 amino acids. Germline CDR1 reads KGHSH; CDR2 reads LQKENI. The CDR3 sequence is CASSPGVQRNTEAFF. For the CDR3, the DNA is TGTGCCAGCTCACCTGGGGTACAGCGGAACACTGAAGCTTTCTTT.

This clonotype was observed a few times. CDR3 region: CASSLPDSGRSGANVLTF. CDR3 nucleotides: TGTGCCAGCAGTTTACCGGACAGCGGACGCTCTGGGGCCAACGTCCTGACTTTC. The chain uses TRBV27 and TRBJ2-6; TRBD1 might be the D (6 bases). From germline, CDR1 is MNHEY and CDR2 SMNVEV (reference sequence). V lost 2 bases and J 0 bases, leaving 14 bases between the germline ends. The CDR3 is made up of 18 amino acids.

This chain joins TRBV28 and TRBJ2-1; TRBD2 aligns across 12 bases. Germline V gene lookup returns CDR1 MDHEN and CDR2 SYDVKM. The CDR3 length is 15 residues. V dropped 5 bases and J dropped 7; count of bases not matched to a gene: 6. The CDR3 DNA sequence: TGTGCCAGCAGTATCTCTAGCGGGAGGGCTAATGAGCAGTTCTTC. Protein product: CASSISSGRANEQFF.

This clonotype was seen at least ten times. J is TRBJ1-1 and V is TRBV29-1, with 8 bases identical to TRBD1. Germline CDR1 SQVTM, CDR2 ANQGSEA. The CDR3 totals 14 residues. V shed 7 bases, J shed 1 base, and the junction held 8 bases outside the gene matches. The chain's CDR3 is CSAGPGQANTEAFF. The DNA for the CDR3 is TGCAGCGCCGGACCGGGACAGGCGAACACTGAAGCTTTCTTT.